This passage covers 10 T cell receptor beta chains from one sample sequenced in a study of response to subunit inactivated influenza vaccine. Each CDR3 protein is one row after TCRdb ran MiXCR on the RT-PCR reads. The sample has 300,000 to 350,000 distinct CDR3 sequences, 20% to 25% seen once. The sample was PBMCs from blood, taken approximately 20 months after vaccination. These receptor sequences come from a man between 45 and 75 years old who received an inactivated influenza vaccine.

The chain links TRBV10-3 to TRBJ1-5; no definite D call. The CDR3 totals 14 residues. V was trimmed by 0 bases and J by 7 bases, leaving 10 bases between them. Germline V lookup: CDR1 ENHRY, CDR2 SYGVKD. CDR3 coding DNA: TGTGCCATCAGTGAGTCGAGGGATATCCAGCCCCAGCATTTT. Its translation: CAISESRDIQPQHF.

This clonotype has just a few counts. This chain connects TRBV20-1 to TRBJ2-2; TRBD2 aligns across 8 bases. The length of the CDR3 is 16 residues. J was trimmed by 5 bases and V by 0 bases; bases with no gene match: 8. CDR1 and CDR2 (germline): DFQATT, SNEGSKA (reference sequence). CDR3 protein: CSARDIRGGRTGELFF. The CDR3 DNA reads TGCAGTGCTAGAGATATCCGCGGGGGGCGGACCGGGGAGCTGTTTTTT.

This clonotype was observed a few times. The genes are TRBV20-1 and TRBJ2-3; D might be TRBD2 (5 bases). Trimming left V 3 bases short and J 2 bases short, with 9 bases between. This CDR3 spans 13 amino acids. Germline CDR1 reads DFQATT; CDR2 reads SNEGSKA (reference sequence). CDR3 bases: TGCAGTGCTAGGGACTCCTCCACAGATACGCAGTATTTT. It is translated as CSARDSSTDTQYF.

This chain links TRBV2 with TRBJ1-4; the match to TRBD1 covers 8 bases. Germline trimming cut 4 bases from V and 5 bases from J; bases unmatched to any gene: 3. Germline loops: CDR1 SNHLY, CDR2 FYNNEI. The CDR3 contains 14 residues. Here the CDR3 DNA reads TGTGCCAGCAGTGTCCGACAGGGGAATGAAAAACTGTTTTTT. It specifies CASSVRQGNEKLFF.

The chain has TRBV25-1 and TRBJ2-7; 7 nucleotides align to TRBD1. The junction had 5 bases not matched to a gene; V was cut back by 6 bases and J by 3 bases. CDR1 is MGHDK, CDR2 SYGVNS, per germline. The CDR3 totals 13 residues. DNA of the CDR3: TGTGCCAGCAGCCCCCACAGGGGCTACGAGCAGTACTTC. Translation gives CASSPHRGYEQYF.

This chain uses TRBV7-9 with TRBJ2-2; 7 positions agree with TRBD2. CDR1 is SEHNR and CDR2 is FQNEAQ in the germline V gene (reference sequence). The V segment lost 7 bases and the J segment 1 base; nucleotides outside the gene matches: 12. The CDR3 extends over 17 amino acids. CDR3 sequence: CASTFFGVAGNTGELFF. For the CDR3, the DNA is TGTGCCAGCACCTTCTTCGGGGTAGCGGGGAACACCGGGGAGCTGTTTTTT.

This clonotype came up a few times. The rearrangement uses TRBV9 and TRBJ2-1; possible D gene TRBD2, 6 bases. The CDR3 is 16 amino acids. Germline values: CDR1 SGDLS, CDR2 YYNGEE. V lost 0 bases and J lost 4, with 14 bases in between. CDR3 nucleotide sequence: TGTGCCAGCAGCGTAGTTTCGGGAGTGGGATACAATGAGCAGTTCTTC. Its protein product is CASSVVSGVGYNEQFF.

This clonotype was found a few times. DNA of the CDR3: TGTGCCATCAGTTCTAGCGGGGGGGCATCCACCGGGGAGCTGTTTTTT. Amino acids: CAISSSGGASTGELFF. The chain uses TRBV10-3 and TRBJ2-2; 12 positions agree with TRBD2. Germline lookup yields CDR1 ENHRY and CDR2 SYGVKD. The CDR3 is 16 amino acids. Trimming removed 5 bases from V and 4 bases from J; junction bases left unmatched: 5.

V usage is TRBV28 and J usage is TRBJ1-3, with a possible D match to TRBD1 (5 bases). The CDR3 covers 13 residues. CDR1 and CDR2 from the germline V gene are MDHEN and SYDVKM. Deletions cut 7 bases from V and 9 bases from J, with 16 bases between. CDR3 residues: CASKPGFGGTIYF. The DNA for the CDR3 is TGTGCCAGCAAACCGGGATTTGGGGGCACCATATATTTT.

This clonotype was seen more than once but under ten times. The rearrangement links TRBV20-1 to TRBJ1-1; D is possibly TRBD1 (5 bases). Germline assignment: CDR1 DFQATT and CDR2 SNEGSKA (reference sequence). This CDR3 has 15 residues. Trimming removed 3 bases from V and 0 bases from J, with 14 bases in between. CDR3 DNA sequence: TGCAGTGCTAGGGAGCGGGGCGCCTTGAACACTGAAGCTTTCTTT. Encoded protein: CSARERGALNTEAFF.